This entry lists 18 T cell receptor beta chains sequenced from one sample in a study of T-cell memory formation after mild COVID-19. From the 5' RACE reads, TCRdb called clonotypes with MiXCR, one entry per CDR3 protein. The sample consists of around 200,000 distinct CDR3 sequences, roughly 23% of them appearing once. Source material: PBMCs or a T cell subset sorted from them (not recorded which). Receptors originate from an adult woman who had mild COVID-19 (a few samples of this study predate the infection). Cell type and time point are not known.

The CDR3 loop reads CASSSVPGFTEAFF. The CDR3 nucleotides read TGTGCCAGCAGCTCCGTACCAGGGTTCACTGAAGCTTTCTTT. This chain uses TRBV27 with TRBJ1-1; TRBD1 is a possible D gene (5 bases). CDR3 length: 14 residues. V gave up 6 bases and J gave up 4 bases, with 15 bases separating them. Germline CDR1 MNHEY, CDR2 SMNVEV (reference sequence).

This CDR3 reads CASSHLLGQGERDTEAFF. In nucleotides, the CDR3 is TGCGCCAGCAGCCATCTCCTGGGACAGGGGGAGCGAGACACTGAAGCTTTCTTT. The chain couples TRBV4-1 to TRBJ1-1; 11 positions match TRBD1. Germline CDR1 and CDR2: MGHRA and YSYEKL. The junction had 12 bases not matched to a gene; V was cut back by 3 bases and J by 3 bases. This CDR3 contains 18 residues.

This clonotype has a handful of counts. The chain recombines TRBV3-1 with TRBJ1-1; a weak D match, TRBD1 (6 bases). Germline lookup yields CDR1 LGHDT and CDR2 YNNKEL (reference sequence). CDR3 length: 15 residues. Deletions cut 5 bases from V and 0 bases from J, with 13 bases between. The CDR3 nucleotides are TGTGCCAGCAGCAAGGGGGGGGTCATGAACACTGAAGCTTTCTTT. Translation gives CASSKGGVMNTEAFF. Full variable domain (remainder filled in from reference TRBV3-1 and TRBJ1-1): DTAVSQTPKYLVTQMGNDKSIKCEQNLGHDTMYWYKQDSKKFLKIMFSYNNKELIINETVPNRFSPKSPDKAHLNLHINSLELGDSAVYFCASSKGGVMNTEAFFGQGTRLTVV.

The chain couples TRBV9 to TRBJ2-1; 8 nucleotides match TRBD2. V shed 0 bases and J 4 bases; nucleotides not matched to a gene: 3. The CDR3 contains 15 residues. The V gene's germline CDR1 is SGDLS and CDR2 YYNGEE. DNA of the CDR3: TGTGCCAGCAGCGTAGTGGCTAGCGGGTACAATGAGCAGTTCTTC. The encoded protein is CASSVVASGYNEQFF.

V and J are TRBV7-9 and TRBJ2-3; D ambiguous. Germline-derived CDR1 and CDR2 are SEHNR and FQNEAQ (reference sequence). Trimming pared 0 bases from V and 2 bases from J, leaving 9 bases between. This CDR3 spans 15 amino acids. CDR3 DNA sequence: TGTGCCAGCAGCTTAGCCGATCAGTTCACAGATACGCAGTATTTT. This translates into CASSLADQFTDTQYF.

The chain uses TRBV30 and TRBJ1-2; the D is unclear. From germline, CDR1 is GTSNPN and CDR2 SVGIG (reference sequence). Trimming left V 1 base short and J 1 base short, with 4 bases between. This CDR3 spans 12 amino acids. CDR3 sequence (DNA): TGTGCCTGGAGTGCGGGTAACTATGGCTACACCTTC. Its protein is CAWSAGNYGYTF.

There are a few counts of this clonotype. The V call is TRBV6-5, the J call TRBJ2-4; D perhaps matches TRBD2 (5 bases). V dropped 0 bases and J dropped 5 bases, with 14 bases sitting between them. Germline CDR1 is MNHEY and CDR2 is SVGAGI. The CDR3 has 16 amino acids. CDR3 coding DNA: TGTGCCAGCAGTTACTCGATTTTCGCAGCGGAAAACATTCAGTACTTC. Translated, it gives CASSYSIFAAENIQYF.

The chain carries TRBV20-1 and TRBJ1-2; D perhaps matches TRBD1 (5 bases). The ends were cut back, 5 bases at V and 4 bases at J, with 17 bases in the middle. Germline-derived CDR1 and CDR2 are DFQATT and SNEGSKA (reference sequence). The CDR3 sequence is 14 residues long. The CDR3 nucleotides are TGCAGTGCTCTCTCAGGGAGTGCTGGCTATGGCTACACCTTC. Its translation: CSALSGSAGYGYTF.

This clonotype was picked up a small number of times. This chain links TRBV12-3 or TRBV12-4 with TRBJ2-5, with no clear D. The CDR3 contains 12 residues. Between the trimmed V and J ends, which lost 6 bases and 4 bases, there was a span of 9 bases. CDR3 sequence reads: CASSLVPETQYF. For the CDR3, the DNA is TGTGCCAGCAGCCTTGTACCAGAGACCCAGTACTTC.

This clonotype was seen a few times. The CDR3 DNA reads TGTGCCAGCAGCCCCCGGGACGGCCAGTTTGGAAAACTGTTTTTT. Its translation: CASSPRDGQFGKLFF. The chain joins TRBV7-9 to TRBJ1-4, with a tentative D call TRBD1 (5 bases). The CDR3 spans 15 residues. Trimming cost V 5 bases and J 10 bases, with 20 bases left between them. Germline V gene data show CDR1 as SEHNR and CDR2 as FQNEAQ (reference sequence).

This clonotype was detected a few times. This sequence joins TRBV20-1 and TRBJ2-4; the D is unclear. V was trimmed by 6 bases and J by 9 bases, leaving 15 bases between them. This CDR3 has 12 residues. Germline V lookup: CDR1 DFQATT, CDR2 SNEGSKA (reference sequence). The CDR3 sequence: CSAPHSGGIQYF. CDR3 sequence (DNA): TGCAGTGCCCCCCACTCGGGTGGCATTCAGTACTTC.

V usage is TRBV11-2 and J usage is TRBJ2-1; 7 bases align to TRBD1. The CDR3 has 14 residues. The V and J ends lost 3 bases and 3 bases, in that order; junction bases with no gene match: 2. Per germline, CDR1 SGHAT and CDR2 FQNNGV. CDR3 region: CASSLGTVYNEQFF. CDR3 DNA: TGTGCCAGCAGCTTGGGGACAGTCTACAATGAGCAGTTCTTC.

V gene TRBV5-4 combines with J gene TRBJ2-7; 9 nucleotides align to TRBD2. This CDR3 contains 14 residues. After removal of 4 bases from V and 5 bases from J, the junction contained 7 bases not matched to a gene. Germline V lookup: CDR1 SGHNT, CDR2 YYREEE (reference sequence). The CDR3 is CASSPRTSDHEQYF. CDR3 coding DNA: TGTGCCAGCAGCCCCAGGACTAGCGACCACGAGCAGTACTTC.

This clonotype appeared a few times. The rearrangement links TRBV4-2 to TRBJ1-2; 7 nucleotides agree with TRBD1. The trim removed 0 bases at V and 3 bases at J, leaving 10 bases unmatched. CDR1 and CDR2 (germline): LGHNA, YNFKEQ. The CDR3 is 17 amino acids. The CDR3 spells CASSQDLRGQGDYGYTF. The CDR3 DNA sequence: TGTGCCAGCAGCCAAGATCTAAGGGGGCAAGGTGACTATGGCTACACCTTC.

This clonotype occurred many times. This chain uses TRBV24-1 with TRBJ2-1; D is perhaps TRBD1 (6 bases). The V and J ends lost 3 bases and 6 bases respectively, with 14 bases between them. This CDR3 contains 15 residues. Germline-derived CDR1 and CDR2 are KGHDR and SFDVKD. Here the CDR3 reads CATSDGQITGNEQFF. The CDR3 coding sequence is TGTGCCACCAGTGATGGACAGATAACGGGCAATGAGCAGTTCTTC.

This clonotype was detected a few times. The CDR3 protein is CASSGLPVGTSGNTIYF. CDR3 sequence (DNA): TGTGCCAGCAGTGGATTGCCAGTCGGGACTTCTGGAAACACCATATATTTT. The rearrangement joins TRBV2 to TRBJ1-3, with D possibly TRBD1 on 5 matching bases. CDR1 SNHLY and CDR2 FYNNEI come from the germline V gene. V was trimmed by 4 bases and J by 1 base, leaving 17 bases between them. This CDR3 has 17 residues.

Many counts were recorded for this clonotype. J is TRBJ2-3 and V is TRBV29-1; 8 positions agree with TRBD2. V lost 4 bases to trimming and J lost 4 bases; unmatched junction nucleotides: 10. Germline CDR1 and CDR2: SQVTM and ANQGSEA. The CDR3 extends over 15 amino acids. This chain's CDR3 is CSVGLASGLADTQYF. Written as DNA, the CDR3 is TGCAGCGTTGGTCTCGCTAGCGGGTTGGCAGATACGCAGTATTTT.

Points on this clonotype: The junction differs from germline at one of its ends, possibly a read error. The chain has TRBV12-3 or TRBV12-4 and TRBJ1-5, with unresolved D. The CDR3 is made up of 13 amino acids. CDR3: CDSSLHLNQPQHF. The CDR3 region has the DNA TGTGACAGCAGCTTGCACCTAAATCAGCCCCAGCATTTT.